This T cell receptor beta chain was sequenced for a study of regulatory T cells in long-lasting Graves disease. Study-wide points: Compared with new cases, persistent Graves' patients showed reduced TCR diversity.

Researchers made TCR beta libraries by using iRepertoire HTBI primers and running Arm-PCR on CDR3 regions. TCRdb re-derived calls from the multiplex PCR reads in MiXCR, one entry per CDR3 protein. The sample yields approximately 690,000 distinct CDR3 sequences, 25% to 30% seen once. Germline CDR1 and CDR2: SGHRS and YFSETQ. V lost 5 bases to trimming and J lost 2 bases, with 11 bases between them. The CDR3 consists of 14 residues. Concerning this clonotype: Its antigen is not identified.

The time point here: persistent/refractory GD, antithyroid drugs over 5 years with positive TRAb. The authors made the TCR library using RNA they extracted from PBMCs. A peripheral blood sample, roughly 9 milliliters in volume, was drawn into EDTA tubes. This TCR was recovered from a female donor with Graves disease. The material sequenced was peripheral blood mononuclear cells (PBMCs), taken when the disease was refractory, from a patient treated with antithyroid drugs. V usage is TRBV5-1 and J usage is TRBJ1-5; no reliable D call. Here the CDR3 DNA reads TGCGCCAGCAGGAAGCGGGTGGGCAATCAGCCCCAGCATTTT. It codes for CASRKRVGNQPQHF.